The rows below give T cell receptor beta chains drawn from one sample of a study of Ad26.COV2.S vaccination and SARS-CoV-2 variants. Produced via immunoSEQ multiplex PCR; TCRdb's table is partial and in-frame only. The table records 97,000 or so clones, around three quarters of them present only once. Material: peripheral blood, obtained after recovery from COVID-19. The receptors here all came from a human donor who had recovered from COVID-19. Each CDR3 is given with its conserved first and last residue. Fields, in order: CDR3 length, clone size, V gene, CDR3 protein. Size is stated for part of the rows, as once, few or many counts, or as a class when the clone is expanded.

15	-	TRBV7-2	CASSSSQENYYGYTF
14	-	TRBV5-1	CASSWGLAKNIQYF
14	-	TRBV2	CASRDASYKNIQYF
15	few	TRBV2	CASSVRGTSTDTQYF
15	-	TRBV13	CASSRNRAGTGELFF
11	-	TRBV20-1	CSALTTETQYF
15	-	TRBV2	CASSDWTDDSYEQYF
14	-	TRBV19	CASSTGTAYNEQFF
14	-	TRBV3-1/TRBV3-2	CASSQSDRHTEAFF
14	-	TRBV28	CASSPRVGSYEQYF
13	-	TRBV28	CASSSGHLYEQYF
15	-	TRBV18	CASSLGQGLAYEQYF
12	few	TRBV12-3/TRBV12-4	CASSKWAYEQYF
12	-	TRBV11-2	CASSSEEGAFTF
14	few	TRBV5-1	CASSLLDHVETQYF
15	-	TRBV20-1	CSASGSGGLTDTQYF
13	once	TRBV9	CASSPRGSDEQFF
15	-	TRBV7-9	CASSLRRGEKETQYF
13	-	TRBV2	CATYRGRFSEQFF
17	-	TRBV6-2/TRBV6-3	CASSRDRGSGSTGELFF
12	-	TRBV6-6	CASLGSTDTQYF
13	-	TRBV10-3	CAISESNREEQFF
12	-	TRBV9	CASSVDLNTQYF
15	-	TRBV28	CASSRQRTVQETQYF
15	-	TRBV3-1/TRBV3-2	CASSRGLTGVETQYF
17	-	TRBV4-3	CASSQDTGGDIWEKLFF
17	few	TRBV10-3	CAISETDRPTRSYEQYF
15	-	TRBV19	CASSIASGTAYGYTF
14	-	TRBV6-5	CASSVQGANTEAFF
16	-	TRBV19	CASSPTGRPGSETQYF
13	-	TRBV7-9	CASSRVGDYEQYF
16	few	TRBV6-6	CASSYSIATGNTEAFF
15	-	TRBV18	CASSRPYGQGDTQYF
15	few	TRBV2	CASSEWAGEDQPQHF
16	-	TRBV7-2	CASSLGGQGMVSPLHF
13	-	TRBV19	CASTISGKNIQYF
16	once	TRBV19	CASSPGQALWAEKLFF
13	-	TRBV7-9	CASSKTGGGEQYF
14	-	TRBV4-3	CATNRDRSSYGYTF
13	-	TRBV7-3	CASSSPNTGELFF
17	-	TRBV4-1	CASSQGQGTVYNSPLHF
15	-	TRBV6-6	CASGKRQFSTDTQYF